This T cell receptor beta chain originates from a study of brain metastases from non-small cell lung cancer. Study-level findings and limits: Brain metastases shared most TCR repertoire with primaries, with sparse T cells.

Unmatched junction bases numbered 2, after V lost 0 bases and J lost 1 base. The germline gives CDR1 PRHDT, CDR2 FYEKMQ (reference sequence). CDR3 length equals 15 residues. This table comes from immunoSEQ multiplex PCR, and its TCRdb copy is limited to in-frame clones, with some not included. This table has around 2,400 clones, about 85% appearing once. This clone was seen once. Its antigen remains unidentified. The sequence came from a donor at least 40 years old with non-small cell lung cancer. The chain has TRBV13 and TRBJ1-1; 7 nucleotides match TRBD1. The source material was primary lung tumor tissue. Here the CDR3 reads CASSLGGQKNTEAFF. CDR3 bases: TGTGCCAGCAGCTTAGGGGGACAGAAGAACACTGAAGCTTTCTTT.